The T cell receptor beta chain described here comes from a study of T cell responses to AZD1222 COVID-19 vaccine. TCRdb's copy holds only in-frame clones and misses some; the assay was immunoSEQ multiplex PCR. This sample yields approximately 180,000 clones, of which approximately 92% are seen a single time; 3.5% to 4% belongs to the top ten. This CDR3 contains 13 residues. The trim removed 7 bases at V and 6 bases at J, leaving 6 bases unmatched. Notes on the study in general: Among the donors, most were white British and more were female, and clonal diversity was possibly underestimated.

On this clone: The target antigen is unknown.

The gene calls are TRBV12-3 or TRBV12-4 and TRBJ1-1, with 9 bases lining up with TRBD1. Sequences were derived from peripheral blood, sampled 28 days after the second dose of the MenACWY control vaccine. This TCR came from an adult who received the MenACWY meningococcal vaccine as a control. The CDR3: CASTLRQGAEAFF. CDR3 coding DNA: TGTGCCAGCACTTTGAGACAGGGGGCTGAAGCTTTCTTT.